Following are 28 T cell receptor beta chains from one sample sequenced in a study of T cell responses to AZD1222 COVID-19 vaccine. Some clones are missing from TCRdb's copy, which holds only in-frame ones; the method was immunoSEQ multiplex PCR. The repertoire holds around 110,000 clones, with more than 75% as singletons. The sequences come from peripheral blood, collected on day 0 of AZD1222 vaccination. The receptor set was obtained from an adult in good health.

The chain carries TRBV15 and TRBJ1-1, with D perhaps TRBD1 (5 bases). From germline, CDR1 is LNHNV and CDR2 YYDKDF (reference sequence). CDR3 length: 14 amino acids. V dropped 0 bases and J dropped 10 bases, with 15 bases sitting between them. The CDR3 sequence: CATSRDLEGGVAFF. Written as DNA, the CDR3 is TGTGCCACCAGCAGAGACTTAGAGGGAGGGGTAGCTTTCTTT.

This chain connects TRBV3-1 (or the pseudogene TRBV3-2) to TRBJ2-3; maybe TRBD2 (5 bases). Germline CDR1 and CDR2: LGHDT and YNNKEL (reference sequence). V was shortened by 4 bases and J by 6 bases, with 14 bases between the two germline ends. This CDR3 is 14 amino acids long. For the CDR3, the DNA is TGTGCCAGCAGCCCCTCCTGGAGGTCGGATACGCAGTATTTT. Protein product: CASSPSWRSDTQYF.

The chain joins TRBV19 to TRBJ1-5; D perhaps matches TRBD1 (6 bases). Per germline, CDR1 LNHDA and CDR2 SQIVND (reference sequence). The CDR3 consists of 15 residues. The germline V and J ends were trimmed by 8 bases and 2 bases, with 16 bases remaining between them. The DNA for the CDR3 is TGTGCCAGTGGAGTTAAGTACAGGGGCAATCAGCCCCAGCATTTT. Its protein is CASGVKYRGNQPQHF.

The chain is built from TRBV29-1 and TRBJ1-2; 7 bases line up with TRBD1. V lost 4 bases and J lost 5; bases outside the gene matches: 7. Germline V gene sequence: CDR1 SQVTM, CDR2 ANQGSEA. This CDR3 has 13 amino acids. CDR3: CSVVPDRAYGYTF. The CDR3 region has the DNA TGCAGCGTTGTCCCTGACAGGGCTTATGGCTACACCTTC.

The J gene is TRBJ1-1, the V gene TRBV4-1; D not certain. V was cut by 1 base and J by 1 base, with 4 bases left in between. Germline values: CDR1 MGHRA, CDR2 YSYEKL. This CDR3 has 13 residues. The CDR3 is CASSQGGNTEAFF. The CDR3 coding sequence is TGCGCCAGCAGCCAAGGTGGGAACACTGAAGCTTTCTTT.

The chain recombines TRBV7-2 with TRBJ2-1; D is uncertain. V was cut by 5 bases and J by 15 bases, with 23 bases left in between. Germline CDR1 reads SGHTA; CDR2 reads FQGNSA. The CDR3 length is 14 residues. The CDR3 sequence is CASSQSSPPRRLFF. The DNA of the CDR3 is TGTGCCAGCAGCCAATCGTCCCCCCCTCGGCGGTTGTTCTTC. The entire variable domain, with the rest obtained from reference TRBV7-2 and TRBJ2-1, is as follows: GAGVSQSPSNKVTEKGKDVELRCDPISGHTALYWYRQSLGQGLEFLIYFQGNSAPDKSGLPSDRFSAERTGGSVSTLTIQRTQQEDSAVYLCASSQSSPPRRLFFGPGTRLTVL.

DNA of the CDR3: TGTGCCAGCAGTTTTCAGCAAATAGGGCACGGTTTCCTGAACACTGAAGCTTTCTTT. Translated, it gives CASSFQQIGHGFLNTEAFF. The chain is built from TRBV28 and TRBJ1-1; D gene ambiguous. Between the trimmed V and J ends, which lost 3 bases and 0 bases, there was a span of 23 bases. The CDR3 loop spans 19 amino acids. CDR1 is MDHEN and CDR2 is SYDVKM in the germline V gene.

This clone was observed a single time. The CDR3 is CASSFADPGSPLHF. CDR3 DNA: TGCGCCAGCAGCTTCGCCGACCCGGGCTCACCCCTCCACTTT. The chain links TRBV5-1 to TRBJ1-6; D gene uncertain. The CDR3 runs to 14 residues. The germline V and J ends were trimmed by 2 bases and 10 bases, with 13 bases remaining between them. Germline CDR1 and CDR2: SGHRS and YFSETQ.

The rearrangement joins TRBV30 to TRBJ1-1, with D hard to call. The CDR3 totals 13 residues. Trimming cost V 2 bases and J 10 bases, with 17 bases left between them. In germline, CDR1 is GTSNPN, CDR2 SVGIG (reference sequence). The CDR3 bases are TGTGCCTGGAGTTTAGGGCAGGAGGTTGCAGCTTTCTTT. Protein product: CAWSLGQEVAAFF. The full variable domain, with the rest looked up from reference TRBV30 and TRBJ1-1, is SQTIHQWPATLVQPVGSPLSLECTVEGTSNPNLYWYRQAAGRGLQLLFYSVGIGQISSEVPQNLSASRPQDRQFILSSKKLLLSDSGFYLCAWSLGQEVAAFFGQGTRLTVV.

The V and J genes are TRBV28 and TRBJ1-6; D is undetermined. Germline values: CDR1 MDHEN, CDR2 SYDVKM. Trimming removed 4 bases at V and 10 bases at J, with 17 bases between. The CDR3 is made up of 15 amino acids. CDR3 sequence (DNA): TGTGCCAGCAGTTCTCCCGGCAACCAGGCGTCACCCCTCCACTTT. Translating gives CASSSPGNQASPLHF.

This clone showed up just once. The V call is TRBV9, the J call TRBJ2-3; TRBD1 or TRBD2 may be the D gene (5 bases each). The CDR3 runs 14 residues. V was shortened by 4 bases and J by 0 bases, with 9 bases between the two germline ends. Germline CDR1 SGDLS, CDR2 YYNGEE. The DNA of the CDR3 is TGTGCCAGCAGCCGGGACGGTAGCACAGATACGCAGTATTTT. This gives the protein CASSRDGSTDTQYF.

The V and J genes are TRBV10-3 and TRBJ2-1, with TRBD1 as a possible D gene (6 bases). This CDR3 region has 14 residues. V lost 6 bases and J lost 6, with 15 bases in between. From germline, CDR1 is ENHRY and CDR2 SYGVKD. CDR3 coding DNA: TGTGCCATCAGGGCGGCTTTACAGGGCAATGAGCAGTTCTTC. Translation gives CAIRAALQGNEQFF.

CDR3 nucleotide sequence: TGTGCCATCAGTGAGCGGTCCGGGCTAGCGGGGGGGAGGGATACGCAGTATTTT. Amino acid sequence: CAISERSGLAGGRDTQYF. The rearrangement joins TRBV10-3 to TRBJ2-3; 12 bases are a match to TRBD2. CDR1 and CDR2 (germline): ENHRY, SYGVKD. Unmatched junction bases numbered 12, after V lost 2 bases and J lost 6 bases. CDR3 length equals 18 residues.

The chain couples TRBV7-9 to TRBJ2-5; D might be TRBD1 (6 bases). The CDR3 is 13 amino acids. V was clipped by 1 base and J by 5 bases, with 8 bases between them. Germline V CDR1 and CDR2: SEHNR, FQNEAQ (reference sequence). CDR3 bases: TGTGCCAGCAGCTTAGGGGGGCGGGAGACCCAGTACTTC. Its protein is CASSLGGRETQYF.

The chain employs TRBV9 and TRBJ2-7, with a possible D match to TRBD1 (6 bases). The germline gives CDR1 SGDLS, CDR2 YYNGEE. V lost 4 bases and J 4 bases, leaving 15 bases between the germline ends. The CDR3 has 14 amino acids. The CDR3 spells CASSPGTQEYEQYF. CDR3 coding DNA: TGTGCCAGCAGCCCGGGGACACAAGAGTACGAGCAGTACTTC.

The CDR3 nucleotides read TGTGCCAGCAGCTTAGATTGGCCTAGCGGGAGAATGGACAATGAGCAGTTCTTC. It yields the protein CASSLDWPSGRMDNEQFF. The chain recombines TRBV11-2 with TRBJ2-1, with 10 bases fitting TRBD2. Germline values: CDR1 SGHAT, CDR2 FQNNGV. The V and J ends lost 0 bases and 5 bases, in that order; junction bases with no gene match: 10. CDR3 size: 18 residues. Based on the CDR3 plus reference TRBV11-2 and TRBJ2-1, the full variable domain is EAGVAQSPRYKIIEKRQSVAFWCNPISGHATLYWYQQILGQGPKLLIQFQNNGVVDDSQLPKDRFSAERLKGVDSTLKIQPAKLEDSAVYLCASSLDWPSGRMDNEQFFGPGTRLTVL.

The J gene is TRBJ2-1, the V gene TRBV6-1; D ambiguous. Per the germline V gene, CDR1 is MNHNS and CDR2 is SASEGT. V lost 0 bases to trimming and J lost 8 bases, with 17 bases between them. The CDR3 length is 16 residues. The CDR3 spells CASSEAVDSLWDEQFF. CDR3 nucleotide sequence: TGTGCCAGCAGTGAAGCGGTCGACTCCCTCTGGGATGAGCAGTTCTTC.

Details on this clone: The identical CDR3 is also encoded by other nucleotide sequences in the sample. The rearrangement joins TRBV7-3 to TRBJ2-1, with 7 bases that match TRBD2. From germline, CDR1 is SGHTA and CDR2 FQGTGA. The junction had 1 base not matched to a gene; V was cut back by 4 bases and J by 7 bases. CDR3 length: 12 residues. The CDR3 sequence: CASSSGRNEQFF. The CDR3 DNA is TGTGCCAGCAGCTCCGGGAGGAATGAGCAGTTCTTC.

A single count supports this clone. The rearrangement joins TRBV19 to TRBJ2-3; no clear D gene. CDR1 and CDR2 (germline): LNHDA, SQIVND (reference sequence). CDR3 length: 11 amino acids. V was clipped by 5 bases and J by 6 bases, with 6 bases between them. The DNA for the CDR3 is TGTGCCAGTAGTTTGTGGGATACGCAGTATTTT. Its protein product is CASSLWDTQYF.

This clone was detected only once. The rearrangement uses TRBV2 and TRBJ1-5; a weak D match, TRBD1 (5 bases). Germline lookup yields CDR1 SNHLY and CDR2 FYNNEI. V was cut by 2 bases and J by 6 bases, with 14 bases left in between. CDR3 size: 15 residues. CDR3 protein: CASSEWKGIGQPQHF. The CDR3 DNA sequence: TGTGCCAGCAGTGAATGGAAGGGGATCGGTCAGCCCCAGCATTTT.

The J gene is TRBJ2-1, the V gene TRBV24-1; 11 bases match TRBD2. This CDR3 is 19 amino acids long. Trimming took 0 bases from V and 0 from J; bases not matched to a gene: 6. Germline V gene sequence: CDR1 KGHDR, CDR2 SFDVKD. CDR3 sequence (DNA): TGTGCCACCAGTGATTTGGGGACTAGCGGTACGAGCTCCTACAATGAGCAGTTCTTC. This encodes CATSDLGTSGTSSYNEQFF.

The chain has TRBV11-2 and TRBJ2-1; 15 positions agree with TRBD2. The ends lost 3 bases at V and 1 base at J; junction bases unmatched: 4. Germline CDR1 reads SGHAT; CDR2 reads FQNNGV. The CDR3 runs 18 residues. CDR3 sequence (DNA): TGTGCCAGCAGCTTGGGGGGACTAGCGGGAGGTTCCTACAATGAGCAGTTCTTC. As protein: CASSLGGLAGGSYNEQFF.

This clone was seen a few times. The J gene is TRBJ1-4, the V gene TRBV28; D perhaps matches TRBD1 (6 bases). The CDR3 contains 14 residues. CDR1 MDHEN and CDR2 SYDVKM come from the germline V gene. V lost 0 bases and J 7 bases, leaving 9 bases between the germline ends. The CDR3 loop reads CASSLWDSVEKLFF. CDR3 DNA sequence: TGTGCCAGCAGTTTATGGGACAGCGTTGAAAAACTGTTTTTT.

This clone appeared a single time. J is TRBJ1-2 and V is TRBV28, with a possible D match to TRBD1 (6 bases). Germline V gene lookup returns CDR1 MDHEN and CDR2 SYDVKM. The CDR3 loop spans 12 amino acids. With 10 bases removed from V and 3 bases from J, the gap between germline ends came to 12 bases. This CDR3 reads CATHREDYGYTF. DNA for the CDR3: TGTGCCACCCACAGGGAGGACTATGGCTACACCTTC.

In regard to this clone: This same CDR3 is encoded by further DNA sequences in the sample. The rearrangement uses TRBV3-1 (or the pseudogene TRBV3-2) and TRBJ1-6; D is uncertain. Germline V lookup: CDR1 LGHDT, CDR2 YNNKEL (reference sequence). Deletions cut 2 bases from V and 7 bases from J, with 3 bases between. The length of the CDR3 is 12 residues. CDR3 DNA sequence: TGTGCCAGCAGCCAAAGCAATTCACCCCTCCACTTT. Translated: CASSQSNSPLHF.

In nucleotides, the CDR3 is TGCGCCAGCAGCCGAGGACTAGGGGGCACAGATACGCAGTATTTT. Its protein product is CASSRGLGGTDTQYF. The V gene is TRBV4-1, the J gene TRBJ2-3; 7 bases agree with TRBD2. The CDR3 spans 15 residues. The germline V gene has CDR1 MGHRA and CDR2 YSYEKL. The V segment lost 4 bases and the J segment 1 base; nucleotides outside the gene matches: 5.

The chain has TRBV5-1 and TRBJ2-7; 8 nucleotides align to TRBD2. The CDR3 runs to 14 residues. V was clipped by 3 bases and J by 7 bases; unmatched bases: 9. Germline lookup yields CDR1 SGHRS and CDR2 YFSETQ. CDR3 in DNA: TGCGCCAGCAGCTCCCGGGGGGGTACGGGGGAGCAGTACTTC. Translated, it gives CASSSRGGTGEQYF.

A note on this clone: Germline is not matched at one junction end, which may reflect a read error. The J gene is TRBJ1-4, the V gene TRBV25-1; D is perhaps TRBD1 (5 bases). Germline V gene sequence: CDR1 MGHDK, CDR2 SYGVNS. The CDR3 has 14 residues. The CDR3 spells CASSRAGLNVKLFF. CDR3 DNA sequence: TGTGCCAGCAGTAGGGCAGGGCTGAATGTAAAACTGTTTTTT. The full variable domain, in which reference TRBV25-1 and TRBJ1-4 provide the parts outside the CDR3, is EADIYQTPRYLVIGTGKKITLECSQTMGHDKMYWYQQDPGMELHLIHYSYGVNSTEKGDLSSESTVSRIRTEHFPLTLESARPSHTSQYLCASSRAGLNVKLFFGSGTQLSVL.